The present entry profiles one T cell receptor (beta chain) with its context. This sample is drawn from a study of CD8 T cells in Susac syndrome. RNA in amounts of about 0.5 to 1 ug was reverse transcribed with random hexamers. Via MiXCR, TCRdb re-called the immunoSEQ multiplex PCR reads, giving one row per CDR3 protein. Altogether 150,000 or so distinct CDR3 sequences are present, roughly 94% being singletons, with the ten largest covering about 0.19%. The CDR3 has 16 residues. Germline V gene sequence: CDR1 SGDLS, CDR2 YYNGEE. The V and J ends lost 4 bases and 4 bases respectively, with 20 bases between them.

The sample was CD8+ T cells from PBMCs. The chain combines TRBV9 with TRBJ1-2; D uncertain. The sequence came from a human donor with multiple sclerosis. The DNA for the CDR3 is TGTGCCAGCAGCTCCACCCCCCCGGCCCCCCGCTATGGCTACACCTTC. This codes for CASSSTPPAPRYGYTF.